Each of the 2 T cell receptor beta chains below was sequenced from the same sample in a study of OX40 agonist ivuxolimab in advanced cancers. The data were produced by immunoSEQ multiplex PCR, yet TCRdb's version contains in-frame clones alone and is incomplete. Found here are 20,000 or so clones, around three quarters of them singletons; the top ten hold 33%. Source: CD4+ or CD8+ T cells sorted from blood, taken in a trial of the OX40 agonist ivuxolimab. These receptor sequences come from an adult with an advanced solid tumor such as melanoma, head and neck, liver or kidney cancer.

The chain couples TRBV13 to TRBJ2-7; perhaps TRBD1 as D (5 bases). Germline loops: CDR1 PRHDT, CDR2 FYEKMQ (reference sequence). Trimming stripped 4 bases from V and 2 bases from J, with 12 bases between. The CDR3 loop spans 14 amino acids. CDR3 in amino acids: CASSSRRATYEQYF. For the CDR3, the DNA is TGTGCCAGCAGCTCCCGCAGGGCAACCTACGAGCAGTACTTC.

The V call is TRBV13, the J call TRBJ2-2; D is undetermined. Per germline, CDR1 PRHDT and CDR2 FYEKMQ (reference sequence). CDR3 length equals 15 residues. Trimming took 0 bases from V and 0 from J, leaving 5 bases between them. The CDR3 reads CASSLGGTNTGELFF. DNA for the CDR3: TGTGCCAGCAGCTTAGGCGGAACGAACACCGGGGAGCTGTTTTTT.